These T cell receptor beta chains were read from a single sample in a study of regulatory T cells in long-lasting Graves disease. From the multiplex PCR reads, TCRdb called clonotypes with MiXCR, one entry per CDR3 protein. The data show fewer than 650,000 distinct CDR3 sequences, roughly 15% seen once. Separately, the same data were catalogued under a study of T cells in Graves' hyperthyroidism and ophthalmopathy.

The sample in question was peripheral blood mononuclear cells (PBMCs), obtained at new diagnosis, from a patient treated with antithyroid drugs. The receptors were sampled from a woman younger than 45 with Graves disease. Each CDR3 is given with its conserved first and last residue.

>TRBJ1-1|TRBV27|13
CASSYRTNTEAFF
>TRBJ1-2|TRBV19|14
CASSITGVSYGYTF
>TRBJ1-2|TRBV3-1|18
CASSQEAPPRWGIHGYTF
>TRBJ2-5|TRBV7-9|14
CASSLVASRETQYF
>TRBJ2-5|TRBV29-1|13
CSAMNNLGETQYF
>TRBJ1-5|TRBV20-1|12
CSARDTNQPQHF
>TRBJ2-7|TRBV19|14
CASSIGGTGNEQYF
>TRBJ2-3|TRBV7-3|13
CASSLNLLDTQYF
>TRBJ1-2|TRBV12-3/TRBV12-4|12
CASSFRAYGYTF
>TRBJ1-6|TRBV6-1|15
CASRVTGTGSSPLHF
>TRBJ2-3|TRBV29-1|12
CSGGQGGDTQYF
>TRBJ1-4|TRBV27|13
CASSLTHWDVLFF
>TRBJ2-5|TRBV6-1|17
CASISPGGAPGRETQYF
>TRBJ1-6|TRBV20-1|18
CSAQGAGGSFSYNSPLHF
>TRBJ2-2|TRBV6-1|13
CASRIQGPGELFF